Listed here is a single T cell receptor beta chain. Its antigen is unknown. Documented time point: sample taken at primary tumor resection. Sequencing covered unsorted whole RNA taken from tumor, nontumor lung or frozen PBMC. Samples came from some 73 TRACERx patients with untreated early-stage lung cancer. Every molecule of TCR cDNA had its own unique molecular identifier. MiXCR was run by TCRdb on the 5' RACE reads, yielding one entry per CDR3 protein. The sample has 45,000 or so distinct CDR3 sequences, approximately 12% seen once. This specimen belongs to a study of spatial heterogeneity in lung cancer. About the study: Beta-chain sequences were consistently detected more often than alpha-chain sequences. General study findings and limits: Expanded tumor TCRs that were ubiquitous appeared in blood more at resection than follow-up.

This CDR3 has 14 amino acids. Germline assignment: CDR1 MNHEY and CDR2 SVGAGI. V lost 4 bases, J lost 7 bases, and 5 bases stayed unmatched. This sequence was found in a female donor with early-stage non-small cell lung cancer. Material: PBMCs, obtained at surgery. This chain joins TRBV6-5 and TRBJ1-4, with 8 nucleotides matching TRBD1. The CDR3 reads CASSFTGGVEKLFF. The CDR3 bases are TGTGCCAGCAGTTTCACAGGGGGAGTTGAAAAACTGTTTTTT.